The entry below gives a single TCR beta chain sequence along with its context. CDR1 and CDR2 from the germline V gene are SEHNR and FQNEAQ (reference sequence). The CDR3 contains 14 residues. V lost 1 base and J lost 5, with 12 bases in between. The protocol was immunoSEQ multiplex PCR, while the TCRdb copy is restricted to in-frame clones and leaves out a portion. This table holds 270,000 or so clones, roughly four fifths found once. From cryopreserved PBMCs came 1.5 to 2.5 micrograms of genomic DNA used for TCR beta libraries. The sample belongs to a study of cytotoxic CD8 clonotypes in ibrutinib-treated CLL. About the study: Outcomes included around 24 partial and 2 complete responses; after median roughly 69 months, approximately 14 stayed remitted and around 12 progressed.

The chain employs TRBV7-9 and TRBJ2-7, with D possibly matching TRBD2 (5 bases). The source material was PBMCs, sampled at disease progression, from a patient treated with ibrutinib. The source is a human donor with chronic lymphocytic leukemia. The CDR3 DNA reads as TGTGCCAGCAGCTTAGGCGGGCGCGGCCACGAGCAGTACTTC. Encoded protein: CASSLGGRGHEQYF.